This note documents a single T cell receptor (beta chain) sequence. This entry belongs to a study of blood T cell repertoires in COVID-19. About the study: T cells, B-cell-depleted T cells, or PBMCs supplied cDNA or gDNA.

TCRdb's table, derived via immunoSEQ multiplex PCR, lists solely in-frame clones and lacks some. Here the sample spans roughly 150,000 clones, roughly 85% being singletons. Input material: peripheral blood. This TCR was sampled from a human donor in a cohort sampled during active COVID-19.

In nucleotides, the CDR3 is TGCAGCGTTGTAGGAGCTGGAAACACCATATATTTT. Protein sequence: CSVVGAGNTIYF. V usage is TRBV29-1 and J usage is TRBJ1-3; no clear D gene. Germline V CDR1 and CDR2: SQVTM, ANQGSEA. V dropped 4 bases and J dropped 2 bases, with 6 bases sitting between them. The CDR3 sequence is 12 residues long.